These 21 T cell receptor beta chains were sequenced from one sample in a study of OX40 agonist ivuxolimab in advanced cancers. Assay: immunoSEQ multiplex PCR; the TCRdb copy retains only in-frame clones and omits some. This table holds fewer than 30,000 clones, around 76% found once. Sequences were derived from CD4+ or CD8+ T cells sorted from blood, sampled in a trial of the OX40 agonist ivuxolimab. These receptors came from an adult with an advanced solid tumor such as melanoma, head and neck, liver or kidney cancer.

V gene TRBV5-4 combines with J gene TRBJ2-1; TRBD2 matches at 9 bases. Germline CDR1 and CDR2: SGHNT and YYREEE (reference sequence). The V gene end was trimmed by 0 bases and the J gene end by 1 base; junction bases not matched to a gene: 8. The CDR3 length is 18 residues. The CDR3 region is CASSLAGLAGKSYNEQFF. The DNA of the CDR3 is TGTGCCAGCAGCTTGGCTGGGCTAGCGGGGAAATCCTACAATGAGCAGTTCTTC.

The chain is built from TRBV19 and TRBJ2-1, with 8 bases fitting TRBD1. The V segment lost 4 bases and the J segment 7 bases; nucleotides outside the gene matches: 15. This CDR3 has 17 residues. In germline, CDR1 is LNHDA, CDR2 SQIVND (reference sequence). CDR3 sequence reads: CASSSPIHKDRANEQFF. The DNA of the CDR3 is TGTGCCAGTAGTAGCCCCATACATAAGGACAGGGCGAATGAGCAGTTCTTC. Full variable domain (missing parts from reference TRBV19 and TRBJ2-1): DGGITQSPKYLFRKEGQNVTLSCEQNLNHDAMYWYRQDPGQGLRLIYYSQIVNDFQKGDIAEGYSVSREKKESFPLTVTSAQKNPTAFYLCASSSPIHKDRANEQFFGPGTRLTVL.

This chain connects TRBV5-4 to TRBJ2-1; tentatively, D is TRBD1 (5 bases). The CDR3 spans 15 residues. The germline V and J ends were trimmed by 0 bases and 3 bases, with 10 bases remaining between them. Germline CDR1 is SGHNT and CDR2 is YYREEE (reference sequence). The CDR3 sequence is CASSLEGLGYNEQFF. The CDR3 coding sequence is TGTGCCAGCAGCTTGGAGGGGTTGGGCTACAATGAGCAGTTCTTC.

This clone has just a few counts. CDR3 in amino acids: CASSLVSDTQYF. The CDR3 DNA is TGTGCCAGCAGCTTGGTATCAGATACGCAGTATTTT. The rearrangement joins TRBV4-2 to TRBJ2-3, with unresolved D. The CDR3 loop spans 12 amino acids. V lost 5 bases and J 4 bases, leaving 7 bases between the germline ends. The germline V gene encodes CDR1 LGHNA and CDR2 YNFKEQ.

This clone was counted only a few times. The V call is TRBV2, the J call TRBJ2-1; D not resolved. The ends were cut back, 6 bases at V and 1 base at J, with 10 bases in the middle. This CDR3 region has 14 residues. Germline CDR1 and CDR2: SNHLY and FYNNEI. The chain's CDR3 is CASRRDFSYNEQFF. In DNA, the CDR3 is TGTGCCAGCAGAAGGGATTTTTCCTACAATGAGCAGTTCTTC.

This clone was seen a single time. The chain employs TRBV6-5 and TRBJ2-3; 11 nucleotides agree with TRBD2. Germline CDR1 and CDR2: MNHEY and SVGAGI. The CDR3 loop spans 14 amino acids. V was pared by 5 bases and J by 4 bases, with 2 bases of the junction left unmatched. The CDR3 DNA sequence: TGTGCCAGCAGTCTGGGACTAGCGGCAGATACGCAGTATTTT. Its translation is CASSLGLAADTQYF.

The rearrangement uses TRBV11-2 and TRBJ2-7, with D perhaps matching TRBD2 (5 bases). The CDR3 length is 14 residues. Trimming cost V 0 bases and J 5 bases, with 11 bases left between them. The germline V gene has CDR1 SGHAT and CDR2 FQNNGV. CDR3 region: CASSLDVNGNEQYF. The CDR3 DNA sequence: TGTGCCAGCAGCTTAGATGTCAACGGGAACGAGCAGTACTTC.

This clone has only one observation. V usage is TRBV5-4 and J usage is TRBJ2-5; 9 positions agree with TRBD1. TRBJ2-7 explains the end of the DNA better; the J call may be wrong. The CDR3 sequence is 16 residues long. Germline CDR1 SGHNT, CDR2 YYREEE (reference sequence). DNA of the CDR3: TGTGCCAGCAGCTTGGCCGGGACAGGGCCCACCTACGAGCAGTACTTC. It codes for CASSLAGTGPTYEQYF.

This clone was observed a handful of times. V usage is TRBV11-3 and J usage is TRBJ2-1; D is unresolved. With 5 bases removed from V and 4 bases from J, the gap between germline ends came to 15 bases. The CDR3 loop spans 15 amino acids. The germline V gene encodes CDR1 SGHNT and CDR2 YENEEA. The CDR3 here is CASSPYPLRYNEQFF. The CDR3 coding sequence is TGTGCCAGCAGCCCATACCCCCTTAGGTACAATGAGCAGTTCTTC. Full variable domain (rest looked up from reference TRBV11-3 and TRBJ2-1): EAGVVQSPRYKIIEKKQPVAFWCNPISGHNTLYWYLQNLGQGPELLIRYENEEAVDDSQLPKDRFSAERLKGVDSTLKIQPAELGDSAVYLCASSPYPLRYNEQFFGPGTRLTVL.

The chain links TRBV30 to TRBJ1-1; D is unclear. The germline CDR1 and CDR2 sequences are GTSNPN and SVGIG (reference sequence). Between the trimmed V and J ends, which lost 3 bases and 1 base, there was a span of 12 bases. The CDR3 is made up of 14 amino acids. The CDR3 protein is CAWSPLDGNTEAFF. CDR3 nucleotides: TGTGCCTGGAGCCCCCTGGACGGGAACACTGAAGCTTTCTTT. Drawing the rest from reference TRBV30 and TRBJ1-1, the complete variable domain is SQTIHQWPATLVQPVGSPLSLECTVEGTSNPNLYWYRQAAGRGLQLLFYSVGIGQISSEVPQNLSASRPQDRQFILSSKKLLLSDSGFYLCAWSPLDGNTEAFFGQGTRLTVV.

CDR3 sequence: CASSVGGAAGVYEQYF. The CDR3 DNA is TGTGCCAGCAGCGTAGGTGGGGCGGCGGGTGTCTACGAGCAGTACTTC. The J gene is TRBJ2-7, the V gene TRBV9; D may match TRBD1 or TRBD2 (5 bases each). This CDR3 region has 16 residues. Trimming shortened V by 0 bases and J by 3 bases, and 16 bases separated the two germline ends. The V gene's germline CDR1 is SGDLS and CDR2 YYNGEE.

This clone was counted a few times. The chain combines TRBV4-3 with TRBJ1-1, with a possible D match to TRBD1 (5 bases). Per germline, CDR1 LGHNA and CDR2 YSLEER. The V end was cut by 0 bases, the J end by 1 base, with 18 bases between. The CDR3 has 18 residues. The CDR3 here is CASSQDRWGGGENTEAFF. The CDR3 DNA reads TGCGCCAGCAGCCAAGATCGGTGGGGGGGAGGGGAGAACACTGAAGCTTTCTTT.

V gene TRBV27 combines with J gene TRBJ1-2; TRBD1 matches at 8 bases. Germline trimming cut 6 bases from V and 4 bases from J; bases unmatched to any gene: 7. This CDR3 spans 14 amino acids. Germline V gene lookup returns CDR1 MNHEY and CDR2 SMNVEV (reference sequence). CDR3 residues: CASRTRTGTYGYTF. CDR3 coding DNA: TGTGCCAGCAGGACGAGGACAGGGACCTATGGCTACACCTTC.

This rearrangement joins TRBV6-6 to TRBJ1-4; D unresolved. There are 14 residues in the CDR3. Trimming stripped 5 bases from V and 3 bases from J, with 10 bases between. Germline CDR1 reads MNHNY; CDR2 reads SVGAGI (reference sequence). CDR3 loop: CASSRGWANEKLFF. Written as DNA, the CDR3 is TGTGCCAGCAGTCGGGGTTGGGCTAATGAAAAACTGTTTTTT.

The rearrangement uses TRBV9 and TRBJ2-5, with unresolved D. V shed 2 bases and J shed 5 bases, with 10 bases lying between them. This CDR3 has 13 amino acids. Looked up from germline, CDR1 is SGDLS and CDR2 is YYNGEE. The DNA of the CDR3 is TGTGCCAGCAGCGTCGGTCCTCCGGAGACCCAGTACTTC. The encoded protein is CASSVGPPETQYF.

The chain employs TRBV9 and TRBJ2-7; D uncertain. V gave up 0 bases and J gave up 2 bases, with 9 bases separating them. Per germline, CDR1 SGDLS and CDR2 YYNGEE. The CDR3 has 14 residues. The CDR3 bases are TGTGCCAGCAGCGTAGAGGGAAGCCCCTACGAGCAGTACTTC. It yields the protein CASSVEGSPYEQYF. Based on the CDR3 plus reference TRBV9 and TRBJ2-7, the full variable domain is DSGVTQTPKHLITATGQRVTLRCSPRSGDLSVYWYQQSLDQGLQFLIQYYNGEERAKGNILERFSAQQFPDLHSELNLSSLELGDSALYFCASSVEGSPYEQYFGPGTRLTVT.

V gene TRBV19 combines with J gene TRBJ2-7; 9 bases agree with TRBD2. This CDR3 has 14 residues. V shed 8 bases and J 4 bases; nucleotides not matched to a gene: 9. The germline CDR1 and CDR2 sequences are LNHDA and SQIVND (reference sequence). CDR3 in amino acids: CASALGSGGYEQYF. In DNA, the CDR3 is TGTGCCAGTGCCCTGGGTAGCGGGGGATACGAGCAGTACTTC.

This clone was counted a few times. V gene TRBV6-6 combines with J gene TRBJ2-1; D may correspond to TRBD1 or TRBD2 (5 bases each). This CDR3 has 13 residues. Germline V gene sequence: CDR1 MNHNY, CDR2 SVGAGI (reference sequence). V dropped 5 bases and J dropped 6 bases, with 11 bases sitting between them. Here the CDR3 DNA reads TGTGCCAGCAGTCCTCCGGGACGCAATGAGCAGTTCTTC. This translates into CASSPPGRNEQFF.

This chain links TRBV6-1 with TRBJ1-2, with D unclear. Between the trimmed V and J ends, which lost 1 base and 0 bases, there was a span of 12 bases. Germline CDR1 MNHNS, CDR2 SASEGT. This CDR3 spans 16 amino acids. The CDR3 sequence: CASSEDPGWTNYGYTF. CDR3 DNA sequence: TGTGCCAGCAGTGAAGACCCTGGGTGGACTAACTATGGCTACACCTTC.

This clone turned up a few times. This chain uses TRBV4-3 with TRBJ1-1; D gene unclear. Germline-derived CDR1 and CDR2 are LGHNA and YSLEER. This CDR3 has 17 amino acids. With 0 bases removed from V and 2 bases from J, the gap between germline ends came to 16 bases. The chain's CDR3 is CASSQDRRERGNTEAFF. CDR3 in DNA: TGCGCCAGCAGCCAAGATCGGAGGGAGAGAGGCAACACTGAAGCTTTCTTT.

The V call is TRBV11-2, the J call TRBJ2-4; no clear D gene. Germline values: CDR1 SGHAT, CDR2 FQNNGV. Trimming removed 0 bases at V and 8 bases at J, with 11 bases between. The CDR3 has 14 residues. This chain's CDR3 is CASSLDLEMDIQYF. The CDR3, as DNA: TGTGCCAGCAGCTTAGATTTGGAGATGGACATTCAGTACTTC.